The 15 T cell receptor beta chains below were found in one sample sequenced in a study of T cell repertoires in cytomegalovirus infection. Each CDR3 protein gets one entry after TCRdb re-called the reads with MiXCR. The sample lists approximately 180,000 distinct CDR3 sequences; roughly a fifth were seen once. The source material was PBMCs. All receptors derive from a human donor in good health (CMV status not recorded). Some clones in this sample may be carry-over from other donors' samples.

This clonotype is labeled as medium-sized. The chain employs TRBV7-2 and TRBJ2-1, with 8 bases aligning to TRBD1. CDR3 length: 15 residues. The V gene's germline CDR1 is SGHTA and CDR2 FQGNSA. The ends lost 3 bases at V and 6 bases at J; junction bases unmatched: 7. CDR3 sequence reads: CASSFRTGRSNEQFF. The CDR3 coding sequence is TGTGCCAGCAGCTTTAGGACAGGGAGGAGCAATGAGCAGTTCTTC.

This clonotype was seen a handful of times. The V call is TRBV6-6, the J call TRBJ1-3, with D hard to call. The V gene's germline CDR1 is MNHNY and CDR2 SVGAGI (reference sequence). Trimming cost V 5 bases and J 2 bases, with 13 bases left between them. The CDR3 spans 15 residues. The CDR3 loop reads CASSEQATAGNTIYF. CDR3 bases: TGTGCCAGCAGTGAGCAGGCGACTGCTGGAAACACCATATATTTT.

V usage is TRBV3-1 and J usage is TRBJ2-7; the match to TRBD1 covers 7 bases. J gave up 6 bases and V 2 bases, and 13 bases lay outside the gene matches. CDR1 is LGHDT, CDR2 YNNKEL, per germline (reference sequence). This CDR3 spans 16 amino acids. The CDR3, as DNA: TGTGCCAGCAGCCAATGGCTCCCGTCAACAGGGGTCGAGCAGTACTTC. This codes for CASSQWLPSTGVEQYF.

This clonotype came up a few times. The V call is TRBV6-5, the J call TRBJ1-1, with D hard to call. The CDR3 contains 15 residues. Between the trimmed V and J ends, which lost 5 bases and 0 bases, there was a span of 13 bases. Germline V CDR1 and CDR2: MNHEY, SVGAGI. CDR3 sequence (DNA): TGTGCCAGCAGTCACCTCCGGACGGTGAACACTGAAGCTTTCTTT. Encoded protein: CASSHLRTVNTEAFF.

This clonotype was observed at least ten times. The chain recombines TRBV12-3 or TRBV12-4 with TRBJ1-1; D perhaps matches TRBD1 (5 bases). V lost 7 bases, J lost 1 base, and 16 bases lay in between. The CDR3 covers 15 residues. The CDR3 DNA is TGTGCCAGCACTTCTCGCCGGCAGGGGAACACTGAAGCTTTCTTT. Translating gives CASTSRRQGNTEAFF.

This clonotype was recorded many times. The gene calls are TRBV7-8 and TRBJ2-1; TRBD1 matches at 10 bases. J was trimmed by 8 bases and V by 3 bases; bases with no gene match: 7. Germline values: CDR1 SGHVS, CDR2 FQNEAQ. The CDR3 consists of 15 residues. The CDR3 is CASSFGDRGYHEQFF. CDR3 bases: TGTGCCAGCAGCTTTGGGGACAGGGGATATCATGAGCAGTTCTTC. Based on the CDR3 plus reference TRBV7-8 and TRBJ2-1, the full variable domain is GAGVSQSPRYKVAKRGQDVALRCDPISGHVSLFWYQQALGQGPEFLTYFQNEAQLDKSGLPSDRFFAERPEGSVSTLKIQRTQQEDSAVYLCASSFGDRGYHEQFFGPGTRLTVL.

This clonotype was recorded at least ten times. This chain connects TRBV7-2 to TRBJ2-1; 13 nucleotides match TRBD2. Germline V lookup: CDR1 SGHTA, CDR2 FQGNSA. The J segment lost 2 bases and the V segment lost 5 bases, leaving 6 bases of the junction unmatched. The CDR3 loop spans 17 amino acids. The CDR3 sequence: CASSPRTSGRPYNEQFF. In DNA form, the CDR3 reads TGTGCCAGCAGCCCGAGGACTAGCGGGAGACCCTACAATGAGCAGTTCTTC. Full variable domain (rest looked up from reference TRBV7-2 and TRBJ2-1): GAGVSQSPSNKVTEKGKDVELRCDPISGHTALYWYRQSLGQGLEFLIYFQGNSAPDKSGLPSDRFSAERTGGSVSTLTIQRTQQEDSAVYLCASSPRTSGRPYNEQFFGPGTRLTVL.

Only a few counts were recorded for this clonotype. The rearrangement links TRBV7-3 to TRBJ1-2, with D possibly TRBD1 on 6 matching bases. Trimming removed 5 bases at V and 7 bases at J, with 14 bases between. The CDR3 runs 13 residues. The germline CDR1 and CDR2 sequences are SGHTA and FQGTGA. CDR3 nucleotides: TGTGCCAGCAGCCCCTACGGGGGCGGTGGCTACACCTTC. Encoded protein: CASSPYGGGGYTF.

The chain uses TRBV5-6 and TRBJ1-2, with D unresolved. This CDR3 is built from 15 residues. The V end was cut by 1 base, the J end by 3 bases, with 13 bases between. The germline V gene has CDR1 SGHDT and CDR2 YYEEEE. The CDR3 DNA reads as TGTGCCAGCAGCTTGTTACCCTCCCCGGACTATGGCTACACCTTC. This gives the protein CASSLLPSPDYGYTF.

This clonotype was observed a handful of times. The CDR3 loop is CATSRDGQGLSTEAFF. In nucleotides, the CDR3 is TGTGCCACCAGCAGAGACGGGCAGGGGCTGAGCACTGAAGCTTTCTTT. The chain employs TRBV15 and TRBJ1-1; weak D call: TRBD1 (6 bases). V shed 0 bases and J shed 4 bases, with 15 bases lying between them. CDR3 length: 16 amino acids. The germline V gene encodes CDR1 LNHNV and CDR2 YYDKDF (reference sequence).

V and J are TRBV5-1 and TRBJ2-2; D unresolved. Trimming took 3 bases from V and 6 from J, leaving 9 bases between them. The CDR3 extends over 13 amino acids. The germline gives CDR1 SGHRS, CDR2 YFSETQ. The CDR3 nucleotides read TGCGCCAGCAGCTCCCTCCAGGCCGGGGAGCTGTTTTTT. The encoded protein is CASSSLQAGELFF.

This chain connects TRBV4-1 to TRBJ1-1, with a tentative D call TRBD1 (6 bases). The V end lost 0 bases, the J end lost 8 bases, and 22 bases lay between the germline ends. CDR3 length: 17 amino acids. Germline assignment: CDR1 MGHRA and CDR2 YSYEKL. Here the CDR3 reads CASSQEVVLRTGTEAFF. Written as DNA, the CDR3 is TGCGCCAGCAGCCAAGAAGTAGTCTTGAGGACCGGGACAGAAGCTTTCTTT.

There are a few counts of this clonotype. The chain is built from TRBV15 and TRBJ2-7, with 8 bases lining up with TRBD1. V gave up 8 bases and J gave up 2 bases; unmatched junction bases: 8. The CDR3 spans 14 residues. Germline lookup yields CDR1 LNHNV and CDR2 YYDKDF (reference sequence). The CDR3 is CATPCGTGAYEQYF. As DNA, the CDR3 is TGTGCCACCCCTTGCGGGACAGGAGCCTACGAGCAGTACTTC.

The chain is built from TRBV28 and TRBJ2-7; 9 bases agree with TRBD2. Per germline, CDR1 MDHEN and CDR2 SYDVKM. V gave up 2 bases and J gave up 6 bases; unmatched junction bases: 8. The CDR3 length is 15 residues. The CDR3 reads CASSLPGTSFSEQYF. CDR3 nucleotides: TGTGCCAGCAGTTTACCCGGGACTAGCTTCTCCGAGCAGTACTTC.

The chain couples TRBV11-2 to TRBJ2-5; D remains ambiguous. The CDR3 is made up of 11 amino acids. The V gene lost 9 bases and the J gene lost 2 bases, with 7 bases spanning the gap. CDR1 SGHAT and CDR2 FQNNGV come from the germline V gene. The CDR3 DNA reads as TGTGCCAGTACCCTTCAAGAGACCCAGTACTTC. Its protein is CASTLQETQYF.